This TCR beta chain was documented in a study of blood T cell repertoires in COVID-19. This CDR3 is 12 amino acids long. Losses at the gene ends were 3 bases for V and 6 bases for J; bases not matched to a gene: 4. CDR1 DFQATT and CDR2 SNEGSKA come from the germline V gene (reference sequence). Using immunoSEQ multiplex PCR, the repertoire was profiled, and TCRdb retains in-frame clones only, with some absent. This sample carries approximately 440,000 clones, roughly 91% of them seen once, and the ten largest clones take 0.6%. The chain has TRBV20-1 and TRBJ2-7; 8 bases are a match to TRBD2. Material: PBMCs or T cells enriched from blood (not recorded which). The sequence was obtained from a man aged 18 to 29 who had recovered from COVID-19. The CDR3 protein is CSASASGSEQYF. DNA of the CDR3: TGCAGTGCTAGTGCCAGCGGGAGCGAGCAGTACTTC.